This entry features one T cell receptor (beta chain) sequence. This entry belongs to a study of CD8 T cells in Susac syndrome. Random hexamers were used to reverse transcribe the RNA input (about 0.5 to 1 ug). Amplification of TCR beta CDR3 across 54 Vbeta and 13 Jbeta was performed with immunoSEQ multiplex PCR. Each CDR3 protein is one row after TCRdb ran MiXCR on the immunoSEQ multiplex PCR reads. The repertoire includes 70,000 or so distinct CDR3 sequences, approximately 95% of them detected once, and over 0.2% sits in the top ten. The V gene's germline CDR1 is SEHNR and CDR2 FQNEAQ (reference sequence). This CDR3 region has 16 residues. With V trimmed by 1 base and J by 1 base, 2 bases remained unmatched.

The TCR comes from a human donor in good health. The rearrangement uses TRBV7-9 and TRBJ2-2, with 8 bases fitting TRBD1. Specimen: CD8+ T cells from PBMCs. The CDR3 reads CASSLEDRENTGELFF. CDR3 in DNA: TGTGCCAGCAGCTTAGAGGACAGGGAGAACACCGGGGAGCTGTTTTTT.